This TCR beta chain was recorded in a study of shared clonotypes between healthy human individuals. Germline CDR1 reads MDHEN; CDR2 reads SYDVKM. Trimming cost V 5 bases and J 7 bases, with 20 bases left between them. The CDR3 loop spans 15 amino acids. The protocol was immunoSEQ multiplex PCR, while the TCRdb copy is restricted to in-frame clones and leaves out a portion. The repertoire holds around 1,000,000 clones, with 70% to 85% as singletons. The TCR originated in a man aged 18 to 35 in good health. Some clones in this sample may be carry-over from other donors' samples. The rearrangement uses TRBV28 and TRBJ1-2, with D tentatively TRBD1 (5 bases). Sequencing was carried out using memory CD4+ T cells from PBMCs. The subset is: CD45RA-negative fraction. In DNA, the CDR3 is TGTGCCAGCAGTCCCCTCGACAGAAGCGGCTTTGGCTACACCTTC. This codes for CASSPLDRSGFGYTF.